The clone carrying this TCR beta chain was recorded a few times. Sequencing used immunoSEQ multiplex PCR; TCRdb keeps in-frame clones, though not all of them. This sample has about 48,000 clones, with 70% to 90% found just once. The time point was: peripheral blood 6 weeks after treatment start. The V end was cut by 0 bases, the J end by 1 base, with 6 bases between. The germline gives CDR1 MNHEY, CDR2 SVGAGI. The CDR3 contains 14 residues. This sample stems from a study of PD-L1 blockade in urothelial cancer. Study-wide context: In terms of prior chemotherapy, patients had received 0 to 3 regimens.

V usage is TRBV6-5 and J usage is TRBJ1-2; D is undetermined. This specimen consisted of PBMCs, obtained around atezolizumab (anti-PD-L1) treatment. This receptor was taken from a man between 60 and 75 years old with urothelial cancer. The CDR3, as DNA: TGTGCCAGCAGTTACTCGGCAGATAACTATGGCTACACCTTC. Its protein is CASSYSADNYGYTF.